This TCR beta chain is from a study of shared clonotypes between healthy human individuals. Note on this clone: Its antigen is undetermined.

Using immunoSEQ multiplex PCR, the repertoire was profiled, and TCRdb retains in-frame clones only, with some absent. This table has roughly 2,300,000 clones, 85% to 95% appearing once. Findings and caveats of the study: For sorted subsets, rarefaction showed incomplete sequencing despite large depth.

The sequence was obtained from a young man in good health. Some clones in this sample may be carry-over from other donors' samples. Specimen: naive CD4+ T cells from PBMCs. The sample's subset: CD45RA+ positively selected.

CDR3 coding DNA: TGTGCCAGCAGCCCCGGACAGGTCTTTTATGGCTACACCTTC. This translates into CASSPGQVFYGYTF. The chain links TRBV5-4 to TRBJ1-2; 7 nucleotides align to TRBD1. Per the germline V gene, CDR1 is SGHNT and CDR2 is YYREEE (reference sequence). The junction had 8 bases not matched to a gene; V was cut back by 4 bases and J by 5 bases. The CDR3 covers 14 residues. Combining the CDR3 with reference TRBV5-4 and TRBJ1-2 gives the whole variable domain ETGVTQSPTHLIKTRGQQVTLRCSSQSGHNTVSWYQQALGQGPQFIFQYYREEENGRGNFPPRFSGLQFPNYSSELNVNALELDDSALYLCASSPGQVFYGYTFGSGTRLTVV.